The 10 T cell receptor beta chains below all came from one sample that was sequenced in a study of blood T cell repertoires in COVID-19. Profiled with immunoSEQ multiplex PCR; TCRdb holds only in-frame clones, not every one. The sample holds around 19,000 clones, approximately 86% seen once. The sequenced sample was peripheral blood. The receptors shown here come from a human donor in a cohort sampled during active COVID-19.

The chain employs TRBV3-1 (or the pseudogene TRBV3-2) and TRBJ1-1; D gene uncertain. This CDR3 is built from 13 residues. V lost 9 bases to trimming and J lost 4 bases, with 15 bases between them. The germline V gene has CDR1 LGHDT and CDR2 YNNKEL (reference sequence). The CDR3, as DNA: TGTGCCAGTTCCCGCGGGGTGGGCACTGAAGCTTTCTTT. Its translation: CASSRGVGTEAFF.

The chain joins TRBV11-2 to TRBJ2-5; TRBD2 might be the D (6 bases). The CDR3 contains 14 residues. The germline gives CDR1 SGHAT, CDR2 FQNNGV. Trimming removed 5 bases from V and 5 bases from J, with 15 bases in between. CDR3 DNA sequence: TGTGCCAGCAGCCATGCGGGACTCGCGGAGACCCAGTACTTC. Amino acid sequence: CASSHAGLAETQYF.

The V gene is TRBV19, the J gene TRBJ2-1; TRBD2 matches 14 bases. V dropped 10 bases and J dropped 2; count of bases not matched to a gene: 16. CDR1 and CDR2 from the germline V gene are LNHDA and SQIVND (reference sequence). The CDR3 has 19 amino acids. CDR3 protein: CATYPGTSGRGRAYNEQFF. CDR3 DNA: TGTGCCACATACCCCGGGACTAGCGGGAGAGGTAGGGCCTACAATGAGCAGTTCTTC.

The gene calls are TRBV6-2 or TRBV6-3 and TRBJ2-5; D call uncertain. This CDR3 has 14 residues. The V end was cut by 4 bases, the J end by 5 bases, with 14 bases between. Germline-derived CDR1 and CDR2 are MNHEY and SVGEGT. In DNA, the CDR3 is TGTGCCAGCAGTTTAGACCTAGAATCGGAGACCCAGTACTTC. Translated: CASSLDLESETQYF.

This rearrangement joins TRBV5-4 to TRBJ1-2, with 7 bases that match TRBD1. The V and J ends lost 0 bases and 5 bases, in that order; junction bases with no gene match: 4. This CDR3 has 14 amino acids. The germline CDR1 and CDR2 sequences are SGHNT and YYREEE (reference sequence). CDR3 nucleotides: TGTGCCAGCAGCTTGGAGACAGGGAGATATGGCTACACCTTC. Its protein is CASSLETGRYGYTF.

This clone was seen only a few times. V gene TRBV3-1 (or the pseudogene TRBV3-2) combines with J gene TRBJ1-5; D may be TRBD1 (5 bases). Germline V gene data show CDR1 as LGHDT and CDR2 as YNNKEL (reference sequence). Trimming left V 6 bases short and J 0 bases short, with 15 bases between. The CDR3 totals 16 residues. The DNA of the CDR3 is TGTGCCAGCAGTCGCGGGTGGGGGGATAGCAATCAGCCCCAGCATTTT. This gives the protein CASSRGWGDSNQPQHF.

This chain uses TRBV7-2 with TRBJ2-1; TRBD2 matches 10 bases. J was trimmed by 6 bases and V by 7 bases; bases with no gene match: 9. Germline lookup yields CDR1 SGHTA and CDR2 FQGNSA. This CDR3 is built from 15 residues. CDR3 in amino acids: CASTWVAGGVNEQFF. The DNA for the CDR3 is TGTGCCAGCACCTGGGTAGCGGGAGGAGTCAATGAGCAGTTCTTC.

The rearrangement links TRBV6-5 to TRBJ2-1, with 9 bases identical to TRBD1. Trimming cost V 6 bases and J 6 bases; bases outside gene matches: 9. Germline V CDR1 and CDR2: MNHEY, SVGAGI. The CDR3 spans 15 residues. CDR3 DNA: TGTGCCAGCAGGCAACTTACAGGGGGCGGCAATGAGCAGTTCTTC. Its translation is CASRQLTGGGNEQFF.

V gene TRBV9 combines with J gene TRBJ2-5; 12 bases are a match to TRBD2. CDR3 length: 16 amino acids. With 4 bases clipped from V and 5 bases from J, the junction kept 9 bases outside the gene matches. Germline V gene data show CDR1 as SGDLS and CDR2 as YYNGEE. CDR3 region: CASSPLAGGNVETQYF. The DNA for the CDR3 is TGTGCCAGCAGCCCTCTAGCGGGAGGGAATGTTGAGACCCAGTACTTC. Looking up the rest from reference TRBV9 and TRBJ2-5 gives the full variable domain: DSGVTQTPKHLITATGQRVTLRCSPRSGDLSVYWYQQSLDQGLQFLIQYYNGEERAKGNILERFSAQQFPDLHSELNLSSLELGDSALYFCASSPLAGGNVETQYFGPGTRLLVL.

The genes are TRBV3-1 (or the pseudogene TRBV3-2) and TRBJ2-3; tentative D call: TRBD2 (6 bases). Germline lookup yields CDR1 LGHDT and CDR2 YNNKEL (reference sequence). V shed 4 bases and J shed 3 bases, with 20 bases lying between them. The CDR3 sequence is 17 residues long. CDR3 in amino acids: CASSLGSTSVVTDTQYF. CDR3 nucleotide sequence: TGTGCCAGCAGCCTTGGCTCGACTAGTGTTGTGACAGATACGCAGTATTTT.